This T cell receptor (beta chain) emerged from a study of cytomegalovirus exposure and HLA in healthy donors. Overall study results and limits: Listed as cytomegalovirus-associated were over 150 TCR beta chains.

All the people who gave samples were healthy bone marrow donors. PCR primers comprised 60 Vbeta and 13 Jbeta primers. Some clones are missing from TCRdb's copy, which holds only in-frame ones; the method was immunoSEQ multiplex PCR. The sample comprises over 70,000 clones, around four fifths of which are singletons, and approximately 3% rests with the top ten. Of note for this clone: The antigen remains undetermined.

Sequencing was done on a sample of PBMCs. The sequence came from a man in his fifties or sixties in good health and CMV-seropositive.

The CDR3 loop reads CASSQQPGQGIYEQFF. The CDR3 DNA reads as TGCGCCAGCAGCCAACAACCGGGACAGGGGATTTATGAGCAGTTCTTC. The chain carries TRBV4-1 and TRBJ2-1; 10 positions match TRBD1. Germline lookup yields CDR1 MGHRA and CDR2 YSYEKL. V was clipped by 2 bases and J by 8 bases; unmatched bases: 9. CDR3 length equals 16 residues.